One sample yielded the 16 T cell receptor beta chains listed below, sequenced in a study of blood T cell repertoires in COVID-19. Measured with immunoSEQ multiplex PCR; TCRdb has only the in-frame clones, and not every one. The sample has approximately 270,000 clones, 89% seen once. Specimen: peripheral blood. The receptors shown here come from a man aged 50-60 years with acute or convalescent COVID-19.

This chain uses TRBV4-1 with TRBJ2-1; 13 bases agree with TRBD2. CDR3 length: 15 amino acids. CDR1 and CDR2 from the germline V gene are MGHRA and YSYEKL. The V segment lost 6 bases and the J segment 6 bases; nucleotides outside the gene matches: 5. The CDR3 reads CASRLTSGGLNEQFF. CDR3 in DNA: TGCGCCAGCAGATTGACTAGCGGGGGGCTCAATGAGCAGTTCTTC.

This clone was seen just once. V is TRBV5-1 and J is TRBJ1-4; maybe TRBD1 (5 bases). Germline V CDR1 and CDR2: SGHRS, YFSETQ. The CDR3 runs 16 residues. Between the trimmed V and J ends, which lost 5 bases and 4 bases, there was a span of 18 bases. The CDR3 is CASSGRGSQGNEKLFF. DNA of the CDR3: TGCGCCAGCAGTGGCCGGGGGAGCCAGGGTAATGAAAAACTGTTTTTT.

This chain uses TRBV2 with TRBJ2-2; a possible D gene is TRBD2 (5 bases). V was shortened by 5 bases and J by 6 bases, with 10 bases between the two germline ends. The CDR3 sequence is 13 residues long. Looked up from germline, CDR1 is SNHLY and CDR2 is FYNNEI. CDR3 coding DNA: TGTGCCAGCAGTCAGGACTTGGCCGGGGAGCTGTTTTTT. Translation: CASSQDLAGELFF.

As concerns this clone: This sample also contains other DNA sequences that code for the same CDR3. The gene calls are TRBV24-1 and TRBJ1-2; D perhaps matches TRBD1 (6 bases). CDR3 size: 12 residues. Germline V gene lookup returns CDR1 KGHDR and CDR2 SFDVKD. Trimming removed 4 bases from V and 8 bases from J, with 10 bases in between. The chain's CDR3 is CATSETGYGYTF. CDR3 DNA sequence: TGTGCCACCAGTGAAACAGGGTACGGCTACACCTTC.

The rearrangement joins TRBV2 to TRBJ2-7; TRBD1 matches at 7 bases. This CDR3 has 13 residues. Per the germline V gene, CDR1 is SNHLY and CDR2 is FYNNEI. The ends lost 5 bases at V and 4 bases at J; junction bases unmatched: 5. The CDR3 sequence is CASSYRGGYEQYF. The CDR3 coding sequence is TGTGCCAGCAGTTACAGGGGCGGGTACGAGCAGTACTTC.

The V and J genes are TRBV5-1 and TRBJ1-1; 8 nucleotides line up with TRBD1. Germline lookup yields CDR1 SGHRS and CDR2 YFSETQ. The CDR3 runs to 16 residues. The trim removed 4 bases at V and 0 bases at J, leaving 8 bases unmatched. The CDR3: CASSPTGVPMNTEAFF. For the CDR3, the DNA is TGCGCCAGCAGCCCGACAGGGGTCCCAATGAACACTGAAGCTTTCTTT.

The chain couples TRBV3-1 (or the pseudogene TRBV3-2) to TRBJ2-2; D uncertain. This CDR3 is 13 amino acids long. Germline assignment: CDR1 LGHDT and CDR2 YNNKEL (reference sequence). Trimming shortened V by 4 bases and J by 7 bases, and 10 bases separated the two germline ends. The CDR3 DNA sequence: TGTGCCAGCAGCCCCCATCTCGGCGGGGAGCTGTTTTTT. This translates into CASSPHLGGELFF.

V gene TRBV9 combines with J gene TRBJ2-7; the match to TRBD2 covers 9 bases. The CDR3 has 15 amino acids. Trimming removed 0 bases from V and 6 bases from J; junction bases left unmatched: 7. In germline, CDR1 is SGDLS, CDR2 YYNGEE. The CDR3 nucleotides read TGTGCCAGCAGCGTAGGGCGGGGGGGTATTTCCGAGCAGTACTTC. The encoded protein is CASSVGRGGISEQYF. Looking up the rest from reference TRBV9 and TRBJ2-7 gives the full variable domain: DSGVTQTPKHLITATGQRVTLRCSPRSGDLSVYWYQQSLDQGLQFLIQYYNGEERAKGNILERFSAQQFPDLHSELNLSSLELGDSALYFCASSVGRGGISEQYFGPGTRLTVT.

This rearrangement joins TRBV6-5 to TRBJ2-1, with TRBD2 matching over 8 bases. The junction had 7 bases not matched to a gene; V was cut back by 4 bases and J by 5 bases. Germline V gives CDR1 MNHEY, CDR2 SVGAGI. The CDR3 has 15 amino acids. The CDR3 protein is CASSSGGARNNEQFF. The CDR3 region has the DNA TGTGCCAGCAGTTCCGGGGGGGCGAGAAACAATGAGCAGTTCTTC.

V and J are TRBV7-9 and TRBJ1-4; 7 positions agree with TRBD1. The CDR3 contains 17 residues. V trimming: 2 bases; J trimming: 4 bases; junction bases outside the gene matches: 10. Germline CDR1 SEHNR, CDR2 FQNEAQ (reference sequence). The CDR3 DNA reads as TGTGCCAGCAGCTTAACACAAACACAGGGGAATAATGAAAAACTGTTTTTT. It yields the protein CASSLTQTQGNNEKLFF.

This chain links TRBV6-1 with TRBJ2-2; TRBD2 matches at 8 bases. V shed 3 bases, J shed 7 bases, and the junction held 7 bases outside the gene matches. CDR1 and CDR2 (germline): MNHNS, SASEGT. The CDR3 runs 15 residues. CDR3 residues: CASSERGARGGELFF. Written as DNA, the CDR3 is TGTGCCAGCAGTGAGCGGGGGGCCCGGGGCGGGGAGCTGTTTTTT.

This clone appeared a single time. The chain uses TRBV4-1 and TRBJ1-2, with D hard to call. The CDR3 runs 16 residues. Per germline, CDR1 MGHRA and CDR2 YSYEKL. V lost 0 bases, J lost 4 bases, and 15 bases lay in between. The CDR3 spells CASSQDPNTDFYGYTF. For the CDR3, the DNA is TGCGCCAGCAGCCAAGATCCTAATACCGATTTCTATGGCTACACCTTC.

This chain links TRBV10-3 with TRBJ2-7; maybe TRBD2 (5 bases). The germline V and J ends were trimmed by 5 bases and 6 bases, with 8 bases remaining between them. There are 11 residues in the CDR3. Germline loops: CDR1 ENHRY, CDR2 SYGVKD. CDR3 sequence: CAISTEGEQYF. The CDR3 DNA follows: TGTGCCATCAGTACCGAGGGCGAGCAGTACTTC.

This clone was seen only once. The gene calls are TRBV6-5 and TRBJ1-2; 9 nucleotides agree with TRBD1. The CDR3 covers 16 residues. V lost 0 bases, J lost 8 bases, and 10 bases stayed unmatched. CDR1 MNHEY and CDR2 SVGAGI come from the germline V gene. The CDR3 spells CASSYSGDRAVGGYTF. CDR3 DNA sequence: TGTGCCAGCAGTTACTCAGGGGACAGGGCAGTCGGGGGCTACACCTTC.

V and J are TRBV3-1 (or the pseudogene TRBV3-2) and TRBJ2-7; TRBD2 aligns across 8 bases. Trimming cost V 8 bases and J 0 bases; bases outside gene matches: 6. The germline CDR1 and CDR2 sequences are LGHDT and YNNKEL (reference sequence). The CDR3 has 14 residues. The CDR3 DNA reads as TGTGCCAGCGCCTCGGGGGGGACCTCCTACGAGCAGTACTTC. This sequence encodes CASASGGTSYEQYF.

The J gene is TRBJ1-1, the V gene TRBV6-5, with D possibly matching TRBD1 (6 bases). CDR3 length: 16 amino acids. Trimming pared 4 bases from V and 4 bases from J, leaving 19 bases between. Germline CDR1 is MNHEY and CDR2 is SVGAGI. CDR3 in amino acids: CASSSPRGAGVTEAFF. CDR3 DNA: TGTGCCAGCAGTTCCCCAAGGGGGGCGGGGGTCACTGAAGCTTTCTTT.